The 21 T cell receptor beta chains presented below share a single source sample, sequenced in a study of cytomegalovirus exposure and HLA in healthy donors. The protocol was immunoSEQ multiplex PCR, while the TCRdb copy is restricted to in-frame clones and leaves out a portion. The table records roughly 76,000 clones, about 94% of them present only once. Sequencing was carried out using PBMCs. Receptor source: a man aged 18-30 years in good health and CMV-seropositive.

The chain uses TRBV28 and TRBJ2-3; 7 positions match TRBD2. V lost 4 bases to trimming and J lost 4 bases; unmatched junction nucleotides: 14. Per the germline V gene, CDR1 is MDHEN and CDR2 is SYDVKM. The CDR3 length is 17 residues. CDR3 sequence reads: CASSSPLREKGADTQYF. CDR3 nucleotide sequence: TGTGCCAGCAGTTCTCCCTTGCGGGAGAAAGGTGCAGATACGCAGTATTTT.

The V call is TRBV19, the J call TRBJ2-7, with TRBD1 matching over 7 bases. The germline gives CDR1 LNHDA, CDR2 SQIVND (reference sequence). The J segment lost 0 bases and the V segment lost 4 bases, leaving 6 bases of the junction unmatched. The CDR3 spans 15 residues. CDR3 coding DNA: TGTGCCAGTAGTACCCAAGGGGGCGGCTCCTACGAGCAGTACTTC. It is translated as CASSTQGGGSYEQYF.

In the case of this clone: The identical CDR3 is also encoded by other nucleotide sequences in the sample. V gene TRBV5-5 combines with J gene TRBJ2-7; perhaps TRBD1 as D (6 bases). V was clipped by 0 bases and J by 1 base, with 8 bases between them. Per the germline V gene, CDR1 is SGHKS and CDR2 is YYEKEE (reference sequence). The length of the CDR3 is 14 residues. In DNA form, the CDR3 reads TGTGCCAGCAGCTTGGGGACAGTATCCTACGAGCAGTACTTC. Residues: CASSLGTVSYEQYF.

The rearrangement uses TRBV18 and TRBJ2-7; D remains ambiguous. Trimming removed 0 bases at V and 6 bases at J, with 12 bases between. Per germline, CDR1 KGHSH and CDR2 LQKENI. The CDR3 has 14 residues. In DNA, the CDR3 is TGTGCCAGCTCACCACCGAGCCTACAGAGCGAGCAGTACTTC. Its translation: CASSPPSLQSEQYF.

This clone is a singleton in its sample. The chain joins TRBV15 to TRBJ2-5, with TRBD2 matching 7 bases. The J segment lost 2 bases and the V segment lost 1 base, leaving 1 base of the junction unmatched. The germline CDR1 and CDR2 sequences are LNHNV and YYDKDF (reference sequence). CDR3 size: 14 residues. This CDR3 reads CATSRAGGQETQYF. In nucleotides, the CDR3 is TGTGCCACCAGCAGAGCCGGGGGGCAAGAGACCCAGTACTTC.

The rearrangement joins TRBV4-1 to TRBJ2-5; TRBD2 aligns across 11 bases. The CDR3 spans 15 residues. Germline V gives CDR1 MGHRA, CDR2 YSYEKL. J lost 4 bases, V lost 4 bases, and 5 bases had no gene match. CDR3 loop: CASSRAGTSGETQYF. CDR3 sequence (DNA): TGCGCCAGCAGCCGGGCCGGGACTAGCGGAGAGACCCAGTACTTC.

The table lists this clone with a count of one. J is TRBJ1-2 and V is TRBV28, with D uncertain. Germline lookup yields CDR1 MDHEN and CDR2 SYDVKM. The CDR3 is made up of 12 amino acids. V was trimmed by 3 bases and J by 12 bases, leaving 14 bases between them. CDR3 nucleotide sequence: TGTGCCAGCAGTTTCGTTGGCCATCAGGACACCTTC. Its translation: CASSFVGHQDTF.

This sequence joins TRBV7-3 and TRBJ2-5; 9 bases match TRBD2. V shed 3 bases, J shed 4 bases, and the junction held 0 bases outside the gene matches. The CDR3 spans 13 residues. The germline CDR1 and CDR2 sequences are SGHTA and FQGTGA. CDR3 bases: TGTGCCAGCAGCTTTAGCGGGAGAGAGACCCAGTACTTC. The encoded protein is CASSFSGRETQYF.

The J gene is TRBJ1-2, the V gene TRBV27, with a weak D call TRBD1 (6 bases). The CDR3 runs to 15 residues. From germline, CDR1 is MNHEY and CDR2 SMNVEV (reference sequence). Trimming left V 5 bases short and J 3 bases short, with 16 bases between. The CDR3 loop reads CASSATGKGDYGYTF. The CDR3 nucleotides are TGTGCCAGCAGTGCCACAGGGAAGGGGGACTATGGCTACACCTTC.

The V and J genes are TRBV29-1 and TRBJ1-2; TRBD1 might be the D (5 bases). The V gene lost 5 bases and the J gene lost 8 bases, with 15 bases spanning the gap. The CDR3 consists of 12 residues. The germline V gene has CDR1 SQVTM and CDR2 ANQGSEA. CDR3 coding DNA: TGCAGCGTTCCACGCGGGGGTGAAGGCTACACCTTC. The encoded protein is CSVPRGGEGYTF.

CDR3 sequence reads: CAYGRGSQETQYF. The DNA for the CDR3 is TGTGCCTATGGCCGGGGTTCTCAAGAGACCCAGTACTTC. V gene TRBV30 combines with J gene TRBJ2-5; a weak D match, TRBD2 (5 bases). The germline V gene has CDR1 GTSNPN and CDR2 SVGIG (reference sequence). Between the trimmed V and J ends, which lost 7 bases and 2 bases, there was a span of 14 bases. This CDR3 is built from 13 residues. Combining the CDR3 with reference TRBV30 and TRBJ2-5 gives the whole variable domain SQTIHQWPATLVQPVGSPLSLECTVEGTSNPNLYWYRQAAGRGLQLLFYSVGIGQISSEVPQNLSASRPQDRQFILSSKKLLLSDSGFYLCAYGRGSQETQYFGPGTRLLVL.

This sequence joins TRBV19 and TRBJ2-7; possible D gene TRBD1, 6 bases. Germline V lookup: CDR1 LNHDA, CDR2 SQIVND (reference sequence). The V end was cut by 3 bases, the J end by 3 bases, with 12 bases between. The CDR3 sequence is 14 residues long. The CDR3: CASSMNRASYEQYF. CDR3 DNA sequence: TGTGCCAGTAGTATGAACAGGGCCAGCTACGAGCAGTACTTC.

The V and J genes are TRBV9 and TRBJ1-2; TRBD1 matches at 7 bases. This CDR3 has 15 amino acids. V dropped 0 bases and J dropped 3; count of bases not matched to a gene: 5. CDR1 and CDR2 (germline): SGDLS, YYNGEE. The CDR3 coding sequence is TGTGCCAGCAGCGTAGCAGGGGGTTACGACTATGGCTACACCTTC. Protein: CASSVAGGYDYGYTF. Supplemented by reference TRBV9 and TRBJ1-2, the full variable domain reads DSGVTQTPKHLITATGQRVTLRCSPRSGDLSVYWYQQSLDQGLQFLIQYYNGEERAKGNILERFSAQQFPDLHSELNLSSLELGDSALYFCASSVAGGYDYGYTFGSGTRLTVV.

The genes are TRBV9 and TRBJ2-3; 8 bases line up with TRBD2. Germline CDR1 SGDLS, CDR2 YYNGEE. The J segment lost 5 bases and the V segment lost 3 bases, leaving 8 bases of the junction unmatched. The CDR3 covers 15 residues. The CDR3 spells CASSDRGLAGDTQYF. The CDR3 nucleotides are TGTGCCAGCAGCGACAGAGGGCTAGCGGGAGATACGCAGTATTTT.

The chain couples TRBV15 to TRBJ2-5; TRBD1 agrees at 10 bases. The CDR3 has 15 residues. Germline assignment: CDR1 LNHNV and CDR2 YYDKDF (reference sequence). V was pared by 1 base and J by 5 bases, with 4 bases of the junction left unmatched. CDR3 coding DNA: TGTGCCACCAGCAGAGTGAGGACAGGGGGGGAGACCCAGTACTTC. Its protein product is CATSRVRTGGETQYF.

Here the CDR3 DNA reads TGTGCCAGCAGCCCAGGCGACACCCGCACAGATACGCAGTATTTT. Translation: CASSPGDTRTDTQYF. V is TRBV9 and J is TRBJ2-3; D not certain. CDR1 SGDLS and CDR2 YYNGEE come from the germline V gene. The CDR3 extends over 15 amino acids. Trimming cost V 4 bases and J 1 base, with 13 bases left between them.

The V gene is TRBV28, the J gene TRBJ1-5; D unresolved. Per germline, CDR1 MDHEN and CDR2 SYDVKM. Trimming cost V 0 bases and J 2 bases, with 5 bases left between them. The CDR3 runs to 14 residues. The CDR3 sequence: CASSLWRGNQPQHF. In nucleotides, the CDR3 is TGTGCCAGCAGTTTATGGAGGGGCAATCAGCCCCAGCATTTT.

The V gene is TRBV11-1, the J gene TRBJ2-2, with D perhaps matching TRBD2 (6 bases). The germline CDR1 and CDR2 sequences are SGHAT and FQDESV (reference sequence). The CDR3 loop spans 15 amino acids. Trimming removed 3 bases at V and 2 bases at J, with 10 bases between. CDR3 bases: TGTGCCAGCAGCTTCGGCACTAGCAACACCGGGGAGCTGTTTTTT. Encoded protein: CASSFGTSNTGELFF. Filled out from reference TRBV11-1 and TRBJ2-2, the complete variable domain reads EAEVAQSPRYKITEKSQAVAFWCDPISGHATLYWYRQILGQGPELLVQFQDESVVDDSQLPKDRFSAERLKGVDSTLKIQPAELGDSAMYLCASSFGTSNTGELFFGEGSRLTVL.

This chain uses TRBV10-3 with TRBJ1-1; TRBD1 matches at 10 bases. This CDR3 comprises 17 residues. Germline CDR1 is ENHRY and CDR2 is SYGVKD. The trim removed 6 bases at V and 2 bases at J, leaving 12 bases unmatched. The CDR3 sequence: CAIRDVGQGTTNTEAFF. The CDR3 DNA reads TGTGCCATCAGGGACGTGGGACAGGGGACTACTAACACTGAAGCTTTCTTT.

The chain recombines TRBV30 with TRBJ2-3; TRBD2 is a possible D gene (6 bases). The CDR3 runs to 15 residues. Germline CDR1 is GTSNPN and CDR2 is SVGIG (reference sequence). V was shortened by 1 base and J by 4 bases, with 15 bases between the two germline ends. In DNA, the CDR3 is TGTGCCTGGAGTGGGGACTTTTTGGCCCCAGATACGCAGTATTTT. Its protein product is CAWSGDFLAPDTQYF.

This sequence joins TRBV6-1 and TRBJ2-1; D uncertain. Trimming shortened V by 7 bases and J by 0 bases, and 13 bases separated the two germline ends. The CDR3 runs to 15 residues. Germline CDR1 MNHNS, CDR2 SASEGT. CDR3 protein: CASKYTESSYNEQFF. In DNA form, the CDR3 reads TGTGCCAGCAAGTACACGGAGAGCTCCTACAATGAGCAGTTCTTC.